This is a list of T cell receptor delta chains from one sample in a study of Vδ1+ human thymocytes. TCRdb re-called the multiplex PCR reads via CATT. This table holds around 56,000 delta-chain clones, roughly 16% found once. The source material was Vdelta1+ gamma-delta thymocytes from the thymus. These receptors came from a girl under three years old who had congenital heart surgery. Both conserved end residues are part of each CDR3. The D gene is left open where the match is weak. Rows may omit the clone size; those that give it use once, few, many or a size class.

j_gene: TRDJ1; v_gene: TRDV1; abundance: few; d_gene: NA; CDR3nt: TGTGCTCTTGGGGTGTCAGGAGGATACTGGGCCGACACCGATAAACTCATCTTT; CDR3aa: CALGVSGGYWADTDKLIF
j_gene: TRDJ1; v_gene: TRDV1; abundance: few; d_gene: TRDD3; CDR3nt: TGTGCTCTTGGGGAACCCATTACCACTGGGGGGTTCACCGATAAACTCATCTTT; CDR3aa: CALGEPITTGGFTDKLIF
j_gene: TRDJ1; v_gene: TRDV1; abundance: few; d_gene: NA; CDR3nt: TGTGCTCTTGGGGAACGAGAAACACCCTACCGGAGGGTTTCGTACACCGATAAACTCATCTTT; CDR3aa: CALGERETPYRRVSYTDKLIF
j_gene: TRDJ3; v_gene: TRDV2; abundance: few; d_gene: TRDD3; CDR3nt: TGTGCCTGTGGTACTGGGGGCCCAAGCTCCTGGAACACCCGACAGATGTTTTTC; CDR3aa: CACGTGGPSSWNTRQMFF
j_gene: TRDJ1; v_gene: TRDV1; abundance: NA; d_gene: NA; CDR3nt: TGTGCTCTTGGGAGGGGGGGGAAGAGCCCCGCCTATAAACTCATCTTT; CDR3aa: CALGRGGKSPAYKLIF
j_gene: TRDJ1; v_gene: TRDV1; abundance: NA; d_gene: NA; CDR3nt: TGTGCTCTTGGGGTCGCCTTCCCGGGGATCCTTAACACCGATAAACTCATCTTT; CDR3aa: CALGVAFPGILNTDKLIF
j_gene: TRDJ1; v_gene: TRDV2; abundance: NA; d_gene: TRDD3; CDR3nt: TGTGCCTGTCCCGTACTGGGGGATACGGGGGCCACCCGGTACACCGATAAACCCATCTTT; CDR3aa: CACPVLGDTGATRYTDKPIF
j_gene: TRDJ1; v_gene: TRDV1; abundance: few; d_gene: TRDD3; CDR3nt: TGTGCTCTTGGGACCCAGTACTGGGGGATACTGTACACCGATAAACTCATCTTT; CDR3aa: CALGTQYWGILYTDKLIF
j_gene: TRDJ1; v_gene: TRDV2; abundance: NA; d_gene: TRDD3; CDR3nt: TGTGCCTGTGGGGGATACCCCTACACCGATAAACTCATCTTT; CDR3aa: CACGGYPYTDKLIF
j_gene: TRDJ1; v_gene: TRDV1; abundance: NA; d_gene: NA; CDR3nt: TGTGCTCTTGGGGAAGATTACGTGATCCCTGGGTACACCGATAAACTCATCTTT; CDR3aa: CALGEDYVIPGYTDKLIF
j_gene: TRDJ1; v_gene: TRDV1; abundance: few; d_gene: TRDD3; CDR3nt: TGTGCTCTTGGGGAACCTGGGGATATAAGACACGATAAACTCATCTTT; CDR3aa: CALGEPGDIRHDKLIF
j_gene: TRDJ1; v_gene: TRAV29/DV5; abundance: NA; d_gene: TRDD3; CDR3nt: TGTGCAGCAAGCGGGGTACCGCTGGGGGATACTGGCTACACCGATAAACTCATCTTT; CDR3aa: CAASGVPLGDTGYTDKLIF
j_gene: TRDJ1; v_gene: TRDV2; abundance: medium-sized; d_gene: TRDD3; CDR3nt: TGTGCCTGTGACCGGTACTGGGGATGGACCGATAAACTCATCTTT; CDR3aa: CACDRYWGWTDKLIF
j_gene: TRDJ1; v_gene: TRDV1; abundance: few; d_gene: NA; CDR3nt: TGTGCTCTTGGGGAGCCCCGGCCTTCCCCAGCCACCTACACCGATAAACTCATCTTT; CDR3aa: CALGEPRPSPATYTDKLIF
j_gene: TRDJ1; v_gene: TRDV1; abundance: few; d_gene: NA; CDR3nt: TGTGCTCTTGGGTATTCGAGGCCTTCCATTGCCGATAAACTCATCTTT; CDR3aa: CALGYSRPSIADKLIF
j_gene: TRDJ1; v_gene: TRDV2; abundance: NA; d_gene: TRDD3; CDR3nt: TGTGCCTGTGACACTGAATCGGGGGCTGGGGGATACGTCTACACCGATAAACTCATCTTT; CDR3aa: CACDTESGAGGYVYTDKLIF
j_gene: TRDJ1; v_gene: TRDV1; abundance: NA; d_gene: TRDD3; CDR3nt: TGTGCTCTTGGGGAAATCCGAACTGGGGGATCGGGTTCCGATAAACTCATCTTT; CDR3aa: CALGEIRTGGSGSDKLIF
j_gene: TRDJ1; v_gene: TRDV2; abundance: NA; d_gene: TRDD3; CDR3nt: TGTGCCTGTGACCACTCGGTACTGGGGGATTCCGTGTACACCAATAAACTCATCTTT; CDR3aa: CACDHSVLGDSVYTNKLIF
j_gene: TRDJ1; v_gene: TRDV1; abundance: NA; d_gene: TRDD3; CDR3nt: TGTGCTCTGGGGGAACCGTCTGGGCCACCAAGGGAATTCCTGGGGGATTCAACCGATAAACTCATCTTT; CDR3aa: CALGEPSGPPREFLGDSTDKLIF
j_gene: TRDJ1; v_gene: TRDV1; abundance: NA; d_gene: TRDD3; CDR3nt: TGTGCTCTTGGGGATTTCCTTCTAACGAGGAGGGATACTGCTAAACTCATCTTT; CDR3aa: CALGDFLLTRRDTAKLIF
j_gene: TRDJ1; v_gene: TRDV1; abundance: few; d_gene: TRDD3; CDR3nt: TGTGCTCTTGGGGGCCTACCCTCCCGGGCTACGTACTCGAAGTACTGGGGGAGACGCCTCGGGAAACTCATCTTT; CDR3aa: CALGGLPSRATYSKYWGRRLGKLIF
j_gene: TRDJ1; v_gene: TRDV1; abundance: few; d_gene: NA; CDR3nt: TGTGCTCTTGGGGAACATATACGTGACTGGGTACATAGACAAACCGATAAACTCATCTTT; CDR3aa: CALGEHIRDWVHRQTDKLIF
j_gene: TRDJ1; v_gene: TRDV1; abundance: NA; d_gene: TRDD3; CDR3nt: TGTGCTCTTGGGAACAATCCCTGGGGGCCCACGTACACCGATAAACTCATCTTT; CDR3aa: CALGNNPWGPTYTDKLIF
j_gene: TRDJ1; v_gene: TRDV1; abundance: NA; d_gene: TRDD3; CDR3nt: TGTGCTCTTGGGGAACTGCACCGCGACTGTACTGGGGGGGCCGATAAACTCATCTTT; CDR3aa: CALGELHRDCTGGADKLIF
j_gene: TRDJ1; v_gene: TRDV1; abundance: few; d_gene: NA; CDR3nt: TGTGCTCTTGGGGAATACGGCCGACCCCCGTACACCGATAAACTCATCTTT; CDR3aa: CALGEYGRPPYTDKLIF
j_gene: TRDJ1; v_gene: TRDV2; abundance: many; d_gene: TRDD3; CDR3nt: TGTGCCTGTGACAAATTCTGGGGGATACGCGAACTTACCGATAAACTCATCTTT; CDR3aa: CACDKFWGIRELTDKLIF
j_gene: TRDJ1; v_gene: TRDV1; abundance: NA; d_gene: TRDD3; CDR3nt: TGTGCTCTTGGGGAATGTCTTCCTACAGAAGGAGTAGTACTGGGGGATCTGGTTTACACCGATAAACTCATCTTT; CDR3aa: CALGECLPTEGVVLGDLVYTDKLIF
j_gene: TRDJ1; v_gene: TRDV1; abundance: NA; d_gene: TRDD3; CDR3nt: TGTGCTCTTGGGGATCCCATGGGGGATACCCCCCACAAACTCATCTTT; CDR3aa: CALGDPMGDTPHKLIF
j_gene: TRDJ1; v_gene: TRDV3; abundance: NA; d_gene: TRDD3; CDR3nt: TGTGCCCCAAGAAGTTTCTGGGGGATACGCAATAGCACCGATAAACTCATCTTT; CDR3aa: CAPRSFWGIRNSTDKLIF
j_gene: TRDJ1; v_gene: TRDV1; abundance: few; d_gene: TRDD2; CDR3nt: TGTGCTCTTGGGGCTGGCTTCCTACGGGTACTGGGAGGGACCGGTAAACTCATCTTT; CDR3aa: CALGAGFLRVLGGTGKLIF
j_gene: TRDJ1; v_gene: TRDV1; abundance: few; d_gene: TRDD3; CDR3nt: TGTGCTCTTGGGGAACTAGTACACCGCCTTCTCCCGACTGGGGGATTTCGGCACCTTACCGATAAACTCATCTTT; CDR3aa: CALGELVHRLLPTGGFRHLTDKLIF
j_gene: TRDJ1; v_gene: TRDV1; abundance: once; d_gene: NA; CDR3nt: TGTGCTCTTGGGGCCTCCCCGAGGGGATTTGGTCGCCGGCCGAGCAATAAACTCATCTTT; CDR3aa: CALGASPRGFGRRPSNKLIF
j_gene: TRDJ1; v_gene: TRDV1; abundance: NA; d_gene: TRDD3; CDR3nt: TGTGCTCTTGGGGACCCTCTTACTTCCTACGGGGGATACGCCGATAAACTCATCTTT; CDR3aa: CALGDPLTSYGGYADKLIF
j_gene: TRDJ1; v_gene: TRDV1; abundance: NA; d_gene: NA; CDR3nt: TGTGCTCTTGGGGAACTACGGGACTCGGGCGATAAACTCATCTTT; CDR3aa: CALGELRDSGDKLIF
j_gene: TRDJ1; v_gene: TRDV2; abundance: once; d_gene: NA; CDR3nt: TGTGCCTGTGACCCGGAGCGGTACCGGGGAACGTACACCGATAAACTCATCTTT; CDR3aa: CACDPERYRGTYTDKLIF
j_gene: TRDJ1; v_gene: TRDV1; abundance: NA; d_gene: NA; CDR3nt: TGTGCTCTTGGGGAACTAGCTTTCGGCTACGGGGTGGGGAACACCGATAAACTCATCTTT; CDR3aa: CALGELAFGYGVGNTDKLIF
j_gene: TRDJ1; v_gene: TRDV1; abundance: NA; d_gene: TRDD3; CDR3nt: TGTGCTCTTGGGGCTGAGACTGGGGGAATGTACACCGATAAACTCATCTTT; CDR3aa: CALGAETGGMYTDKLIF
j_gene: TRDJ1; v_gene: TRDV1; abundance: NA; d_gene: NA; CDR3nt: TGTGCTCTCGGGGAACTATACGATAAACTCATCTTT; CDR3aa: CALGELYDKLIF
j_gene: TRDJ1; v_gene: TRDV1; abundance: few; d_gene: TRDD3; CDR3nt: TGTGCTCTTGGGGAACGGCCCCTCCTACCCGGGGGATACGAGTACACCGATAAACTCATCTTT; CDR3aa: CALGERPLLPGGYEYTDKLIF
j_gene: TRDJ1; v_gene: TRDV1; abundance: few; d_gene: TRDD3; CDR3nt: TGTGCTCTTGGGGAACGACCCCGGCATCTTCTGGGGGATACGGGGGAAATCACCGATAAACTCATCTTT; CDR3aa: CALGERPRHLLGDTGEITDKLIF
j_gene: TRDJ1; v_gene: TRDV2; abundance: NA; d_gene: TRDD3; CDR3nt: TGTGCCTGTGACACCGAGTCGGTACTGGGTCTATATCTGGGGGGCCAAAATGCCACCGATAAACTCATCTTT; CDR3aa: CACDTESVLGLYLGGQNATDKLIF
j_gene: TRDJ1; v_gene: TRDV1; abundance: NA; d_gene: TRDD3; CDR3nt: TGTGCTCTTGGGGAACGGGGCGGCACGCCTACTGGGGGATACGCGCCACCCACCGATAAACTCATCTTT; CDR3aa: CALGERGGTPTGGYAPPTDKLIF
j_gene: TRDJ1; v_gene: TRDV1; abundance: NA; d_gene: TRDD3; CDR3nt: TGTGCTCTTGGGGAACCTATCCTACTGGGGGATCCCCAGTACACCGATAAACTCATCTTT; CDR3aa: CALGEPILLGDPQYTDKLIF
j_gene: TRDJ1; v_gene: TRDV1; abundance: NA; d_gene: TRDD3; CDR3nt: TGTGCTCTTGGGGAACCTTCCTGGCCGGGGGATACCGCGGCCGATAAACTCATCTTT; CDR3aa: CALGEPSWPGDTAADKLIF
j_gene: TRDJ1; v_gene: TRDV1; abundance: few; d_gene: NA; CDR3nt: TGTGCTCTTGGGGAACTAGTAGGGGGACGCGCCGATAAACTCATCTTT; CDR3aa: CALGELVGGRADKLIF
j_gene: TRDJ1; v_gene: TRDV1; abundance: NA; d_gene: TRDD3; CDR3nt: TGTGCTCTTGGCGTATTCCCTCCTCCATTTACTGGGGGCCCGTACACCGATAAACTCATCTTT; CDR3aa: CALGVFPPPFTGGPYTDKLIF
j_gene: TRDJ1; v_gene: TRDV1; abundance: NA; d_gene: NA; CDR3nt: TGTGCTCTTGGGGAAAATTCCTTCCTACGGGACCGTACTGGGGGTTCGTACACCGATAAACTCATCTTT; CDR3aa: CALGENSFLRDRTGGSYTDKLIF
j_gene: TRDJ1; v_gene: TRDV2; abundance: few; d_gene: NA; CDR3nt: TGTGCCTGTGACTCCCTCCCCGGTTGGAGCACCGATAAACTCATCTTT; CDR3aa: CACDSLPGWSTDKLIF
j_gene: TRDJ1; v_gene: TRDV1; abundance: few; d_gene: TRDD3; CDR3nt: TGTGCTCTTGGGGAACGGCCGTACTGGGGGATATCGGGCTCCGATAAACTCATCTTT; CDR3aa: CALGERPYWGISGSDKLIF
j_gene: TRDJ1; v_gene: TRDV1; abundance: few; d_gene: TRDD3; CDR3nt: TGTGCTCTTGGGGAACTAGATTTACCTACCCCAATACTGGGGGATATCGGCCTCACCGATAAACTCATCTTT; CDR3aa: CALGELDLPTPILGDIGLTDKLIF
j_gene: TRDJ1; v_gene: TRDV1; abundance: NA; d_gene: NA; CDR3nt: TGTGCTCTTGGGGAGCTCCACATTATCACCGATAAACTCATCTTT; CDR3aa: CALGELHIITDKLIF
j_gene: TRDJ1; v_gene: TRDV1; abundance: NA; d_gene: TRDD3; CDR3nt: TGTGCTCTTGGGGAACTCGTAACAGAATACGTTCTGGGGGGCAGCGATAAACTCATCTTT; CDR3aa: CALGELVTEYVLGGSDKLIF
j_gene: TRDJ1; v_gene: TRDV1; abundance: NA; d_gene: NA; CDR3nt: TGTGCTCTTGGGGAACCCTTCCTACCCATACTGGGGGACCTCGGGGACGATAAACTCATCTTT; CDR3aa: CALGEPFLPILGDLGDDKLIF
j_gene: TRDJ1; v_gene: TRDV1; abundance: few; d_gene: TRDD3; CDR3nt: TGTGCTCTTGGGGAACGTGACCTACATTACTGGGGGATACCTGCGTACACCGATAAACTCATCTTT; CDR3aa: CALGERDLHYWGIPAYTDKLIF
j_gene: TRDJ1; v_gene: TRDV1; abundance: NA; d_gene: NA; CDR3nt: TGTGCTCTTGGGGGACCTTTCCTACCCACCCGGGGGGACTTCGATAAACTCATCTTT; CDR3aa: CALGGPFLPTRGDFDKLIF